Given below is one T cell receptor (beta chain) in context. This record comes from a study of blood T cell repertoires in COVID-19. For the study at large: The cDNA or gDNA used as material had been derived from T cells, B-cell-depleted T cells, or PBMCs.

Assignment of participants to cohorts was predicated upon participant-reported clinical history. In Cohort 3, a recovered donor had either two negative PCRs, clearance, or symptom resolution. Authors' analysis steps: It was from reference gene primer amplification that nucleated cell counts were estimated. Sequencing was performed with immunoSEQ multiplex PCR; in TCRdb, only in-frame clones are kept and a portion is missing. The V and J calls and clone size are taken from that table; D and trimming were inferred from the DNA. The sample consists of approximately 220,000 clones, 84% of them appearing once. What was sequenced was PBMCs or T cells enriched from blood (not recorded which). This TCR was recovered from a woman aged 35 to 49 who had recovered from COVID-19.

The CDR3 loop is CASSPLGGPNTEAFF. As DNA, the CDR3 is TGCGCCAGCAGCCCATTGGGGGGACCGAACACTGAAGCTTTCTTT. The V gene is TRBV4-1, the J gene TRBJ1-1, with a tentative D call TRBD1 (5 bases). Germline lookup yields CDR1 MGHRA and CDR2 YSYEKL. This CDR3 has 15 residues. Trimming removed 4 bases at V and 1 base at J, with 13 bases between.